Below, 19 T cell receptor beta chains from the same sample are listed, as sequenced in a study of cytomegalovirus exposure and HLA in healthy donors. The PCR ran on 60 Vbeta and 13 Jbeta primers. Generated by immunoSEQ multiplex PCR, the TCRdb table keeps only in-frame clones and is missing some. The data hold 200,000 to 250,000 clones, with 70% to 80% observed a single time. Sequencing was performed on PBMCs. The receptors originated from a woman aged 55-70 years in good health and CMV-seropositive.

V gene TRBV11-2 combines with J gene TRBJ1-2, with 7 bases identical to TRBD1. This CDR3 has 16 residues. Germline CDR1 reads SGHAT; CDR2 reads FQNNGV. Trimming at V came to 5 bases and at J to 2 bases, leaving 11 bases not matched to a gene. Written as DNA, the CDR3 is TGTGCCAGCAGCCCGGGACAGTACAATTCCAACTATGGCTACACCTTC. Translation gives CASSPGQYNSNYGYTF.

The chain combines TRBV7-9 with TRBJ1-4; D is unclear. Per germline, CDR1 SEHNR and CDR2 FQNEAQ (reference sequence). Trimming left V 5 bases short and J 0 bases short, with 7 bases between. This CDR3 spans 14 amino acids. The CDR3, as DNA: TGTGCCAGCAGCAAACTCTCAACTAATGAAAAACTGTTTTTT. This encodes CASSKLSTNEKLFF.

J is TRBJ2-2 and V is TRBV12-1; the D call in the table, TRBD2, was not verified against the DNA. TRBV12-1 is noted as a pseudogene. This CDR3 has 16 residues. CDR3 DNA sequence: TGTCCCCTCGGTCGAAGAACTCCCTCGAACACCGGGGAGCTGTTTTTT. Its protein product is CPLGRRTPSNTGELFF.

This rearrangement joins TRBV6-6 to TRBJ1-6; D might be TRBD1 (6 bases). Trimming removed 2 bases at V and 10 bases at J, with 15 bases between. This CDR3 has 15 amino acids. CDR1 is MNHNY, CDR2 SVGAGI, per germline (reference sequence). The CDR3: CASSYAGQRSSPLHF. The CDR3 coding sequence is TGTGCCAGCAGTTACGCCGGACAGAGATCCTCACCCCTCCACTTT.

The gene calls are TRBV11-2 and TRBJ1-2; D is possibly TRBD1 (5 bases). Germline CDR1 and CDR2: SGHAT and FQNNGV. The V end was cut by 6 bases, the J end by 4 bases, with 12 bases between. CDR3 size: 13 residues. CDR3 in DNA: TGTGCCAGCAGTTTGGCGGGGACCTATGGCTACACCTTC. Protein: CASSLAGTYGYTF.

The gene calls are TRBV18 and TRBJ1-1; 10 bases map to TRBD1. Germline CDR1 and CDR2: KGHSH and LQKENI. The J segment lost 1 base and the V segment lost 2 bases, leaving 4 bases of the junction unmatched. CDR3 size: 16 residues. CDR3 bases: TGTGCCAGCTCACCATTTGGACAGGGGGGGAACACTGAAGCTTTCTTT. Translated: CASSPFGQGGNTEAFF. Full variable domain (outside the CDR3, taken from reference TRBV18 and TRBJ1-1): NAGVMQNPRHLVRRRGQEARLRCSPMKGHSHVYWYRQLPEEGLKFMVYLQKENIIDESGMPKERFSAEFPKEGPSILRIQQVVRGDSAAYFCASSPFGQGGNTEAFFGQGTRLTVV.

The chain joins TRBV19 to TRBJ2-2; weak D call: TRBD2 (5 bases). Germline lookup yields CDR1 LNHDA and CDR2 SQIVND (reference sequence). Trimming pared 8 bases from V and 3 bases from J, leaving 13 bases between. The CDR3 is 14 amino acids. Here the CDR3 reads CASVPGRDTGELFF. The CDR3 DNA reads TGTGCCAGTGTACCTGGGCGGGACACCGGGGAGCTGTTTTTT.

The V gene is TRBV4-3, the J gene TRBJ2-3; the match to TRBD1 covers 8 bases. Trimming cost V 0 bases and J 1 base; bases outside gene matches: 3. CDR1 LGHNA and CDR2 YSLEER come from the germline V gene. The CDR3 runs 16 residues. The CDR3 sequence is CASSQDPGGGTDTQYF. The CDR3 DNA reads TGCGCCAGCAGCCAAGATCCAGGGGGCGGCACAGATACGCAGTATTTT.

CDR3 DNA sequence: TGTGCCAGCAGCGCTAAAGACAGGGGTGGGAATTCACCCCTCCACTTT. Its protein is CASSAKDRGGNSPLHF. This chain uses TRBV11-1 with TRBJ1-6; 8 positions match TRBD1. Per germline, CDR1 SGHAT and CDR2 FQDESV (reference sequence). The CDR3 extends over 16 amino acids. With V trimmed by 5 bases and J by 7 bases, 10 bases remained unmatched. The variable domain in full, with the rest retrieved from reference TRBV11-1 and TRBJ1-6, is EAEVAQSPRYKITEKSQAVAFWCDPISGHATLYWYRQILGQGPELLVQFQDESVVDDSQLPKDRFSAERLKGVDSTLKIQPAELGDSAMYLCASSAKDRGGNSPLHFGNGTRLTVT.

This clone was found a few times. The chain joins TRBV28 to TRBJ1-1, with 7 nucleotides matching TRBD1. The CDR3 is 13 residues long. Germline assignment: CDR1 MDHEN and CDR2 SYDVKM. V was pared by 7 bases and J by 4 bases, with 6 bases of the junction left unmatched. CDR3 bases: TGTGCCAGCATTTCAGGGGGGATCACTGAAGCTTTCTTT. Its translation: CASISGGITEAFF.

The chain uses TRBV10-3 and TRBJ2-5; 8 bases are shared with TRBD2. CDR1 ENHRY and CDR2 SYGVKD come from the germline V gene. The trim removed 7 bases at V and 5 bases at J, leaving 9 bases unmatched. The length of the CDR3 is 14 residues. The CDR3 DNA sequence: TGTGCCATCACCCCCCGGGAGGGCCGGGAGACCCAGTACTTC. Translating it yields CAITPREGRETQYF.

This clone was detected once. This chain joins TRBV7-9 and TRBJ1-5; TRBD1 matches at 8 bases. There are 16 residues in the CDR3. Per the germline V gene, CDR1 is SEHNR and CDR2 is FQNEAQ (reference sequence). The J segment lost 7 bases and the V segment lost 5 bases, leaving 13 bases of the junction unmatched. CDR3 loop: CASSHSDRDKDQPQHF. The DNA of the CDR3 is TGTGCCAGCAGCCACTCGGACAGGGACAAGGACCAGCCCCAGCATTTT.

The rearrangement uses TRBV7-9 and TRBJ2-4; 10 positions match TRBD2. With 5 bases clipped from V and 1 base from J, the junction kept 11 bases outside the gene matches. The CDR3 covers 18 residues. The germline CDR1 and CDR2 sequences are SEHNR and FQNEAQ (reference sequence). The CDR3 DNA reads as TGTGCCAGCAGCCCGTTAGCGGGGGGACGGGGTGCCAAAAACATTCAGTACTTC. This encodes CASSPLAGGRGAKNIQYF.

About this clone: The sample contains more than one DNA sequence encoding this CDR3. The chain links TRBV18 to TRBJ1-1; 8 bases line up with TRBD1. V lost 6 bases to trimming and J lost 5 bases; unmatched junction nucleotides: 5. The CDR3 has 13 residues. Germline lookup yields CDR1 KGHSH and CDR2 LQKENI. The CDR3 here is CASSQGAETEAFF. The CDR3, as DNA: TGTGCCAGCTCCCAGGGGGCAGAAACTGAAGCTTTCTTT. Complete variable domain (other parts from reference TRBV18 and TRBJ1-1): NAGVMQNPRHLVRRRGQEARLRCSPMKGHSHVYWYRQLPEEGLKFMVYLQKENIIDESGMPKERFSAEFPKEGPSILRIQQVVRGDSAAYFCASSQGAETEAFFGQGTRLTVV.

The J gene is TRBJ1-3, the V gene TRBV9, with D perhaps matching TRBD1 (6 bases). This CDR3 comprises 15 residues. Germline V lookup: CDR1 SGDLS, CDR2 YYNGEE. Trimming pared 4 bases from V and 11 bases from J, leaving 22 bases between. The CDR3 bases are TGTGCCAGCAGCCAACAGGGAGATAGCCTAACACCCATATATTTT. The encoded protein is CASSQQGDSLTPIYF. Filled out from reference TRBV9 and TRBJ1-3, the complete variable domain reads DSGVTQTPKHLITATGQRVTLRCSPRSGDLSVYWYQQSLDQGLQFLIQYYNGEERAKGNILERFSAQQFPDLHSELNLSSLELGDSALYFCASSQQGDSLTPIYFGEGSWLTVV.

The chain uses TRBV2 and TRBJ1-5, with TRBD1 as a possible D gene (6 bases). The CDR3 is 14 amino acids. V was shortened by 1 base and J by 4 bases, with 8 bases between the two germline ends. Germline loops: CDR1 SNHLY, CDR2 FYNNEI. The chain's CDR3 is CASSEGQANQPQHF. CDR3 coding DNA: TGTGCCAGCAGTGAAGGACAGGCTAATCAGCCCCAGCATTTT. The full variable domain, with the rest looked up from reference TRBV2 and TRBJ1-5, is EPEVTQTPSHQVTQMGQEVILRCVPISNHLYFYWYRQILGQKVEFLVSFYNNEISEKSEIFDDQFSVERPDGSNFTLKIRSTKLEDSAMYFCASSEGQANQPQHFGDGTRLSIL.

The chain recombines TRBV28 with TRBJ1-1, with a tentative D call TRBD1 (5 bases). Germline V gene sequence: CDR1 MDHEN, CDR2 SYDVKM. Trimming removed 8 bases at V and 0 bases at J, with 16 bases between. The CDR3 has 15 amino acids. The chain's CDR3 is CASGGVTVVNTEAFF. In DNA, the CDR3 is TGTGCCAGCGGTGGGGTGACAGTAGTGAACACTGAAGCTTTCTTT.

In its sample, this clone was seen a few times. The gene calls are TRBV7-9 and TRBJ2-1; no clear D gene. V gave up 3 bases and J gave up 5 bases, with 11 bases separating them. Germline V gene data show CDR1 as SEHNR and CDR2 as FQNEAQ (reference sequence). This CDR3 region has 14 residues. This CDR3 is CASSFGQENNEQFF. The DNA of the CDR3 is TGTGCCAGCAGCTTCGGCCAGGAAAACAATGAGCAGTTCTTC.

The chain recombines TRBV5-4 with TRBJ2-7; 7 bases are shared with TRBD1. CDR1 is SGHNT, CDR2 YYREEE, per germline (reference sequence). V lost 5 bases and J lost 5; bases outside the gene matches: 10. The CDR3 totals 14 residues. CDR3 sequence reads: CASSFGQAPNEQYF. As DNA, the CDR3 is TGTGCCAGCAGTTTTGGACAGGCGCCCAACGAGCAGTACTTC. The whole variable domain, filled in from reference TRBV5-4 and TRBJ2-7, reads ETGVTQSPTHLIKTRGQQVTLRCSSQSGHNTVSWYQQALGQGPQFIFQYYREEENGRGNFPPRFSGLQFPNYSSELNVNALELDDSALYLCASSFGQAPNEQYFGPGTRLTVT.